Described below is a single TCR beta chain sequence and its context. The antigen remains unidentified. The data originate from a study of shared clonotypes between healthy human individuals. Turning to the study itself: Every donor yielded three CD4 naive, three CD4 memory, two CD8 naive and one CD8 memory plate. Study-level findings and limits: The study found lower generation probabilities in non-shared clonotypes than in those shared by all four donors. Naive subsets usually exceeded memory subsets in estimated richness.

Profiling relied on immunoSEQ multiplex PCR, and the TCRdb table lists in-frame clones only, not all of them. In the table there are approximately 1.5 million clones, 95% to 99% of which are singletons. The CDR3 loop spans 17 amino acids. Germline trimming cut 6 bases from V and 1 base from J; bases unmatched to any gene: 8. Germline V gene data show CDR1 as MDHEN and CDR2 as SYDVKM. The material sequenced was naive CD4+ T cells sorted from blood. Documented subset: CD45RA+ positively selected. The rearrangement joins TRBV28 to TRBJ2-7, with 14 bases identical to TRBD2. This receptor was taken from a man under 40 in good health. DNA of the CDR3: TGTGCCAGCAGACAGGGACTAGCGGGAGCGATTTCCTACGAGCAGTACTTC. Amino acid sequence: CASRQGLAGAISYEQYF.